This entry concerns a single TCR beta chain. The target antigen is unknown. This entry belongs to a study of cytomegalovirus exposure and HLA in healthy donors. The PCR contained 60 Vbeta and 13 Jbeta primers. This table comes from immunoSEQ multiplex PCR, and its TCRdb copy is limited to in-frame clones, with some not included. In all, the sample yields under 75,000 clones. Study observations and caveats: The authors later found most CMV-associated TCR beta chains appeared HLA-restricted. Investigators reported around 150 TCR beta chains as tied to cytomegalovirus.

CDR1 and CDR2 (germline): MNHEY, SMNVEV (reference sequence). With V trimmed by 5 bases and J by 7 bases, 12 bases remained unmatched. CDR3 size: 15 residues. The sample was PBMCs. The V gene is TRBV27, the J gene TRBJ2-7, with 9 bases identical to TRBD1. The clonotype originates from a female donor in good health and CMV-seropositive. The CDR3 DNA reads as TGTGCCAGCAGTACAAGACAGGGGGTTTTGGGAGAGCAGTACTTC. Translating gives CASSTRQGVLGEQYF.